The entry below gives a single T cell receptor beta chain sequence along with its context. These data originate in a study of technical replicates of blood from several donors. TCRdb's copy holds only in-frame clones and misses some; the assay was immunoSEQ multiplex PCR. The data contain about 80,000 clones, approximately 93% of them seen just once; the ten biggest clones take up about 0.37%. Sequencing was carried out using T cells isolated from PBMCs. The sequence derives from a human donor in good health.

The CDR3 DNA sequence: TGTGCCAGCAGTCTATGGACAGGCTCAACTACAGATACGCAGTATTTT. Protein product: CASSLWTGSTTDTQYF. V is TRBV27 and J is TRBJ2-3, with 7 bases fitting TRBD1. Trimming took 5 bases from V and 3 from J; bases not matched to a gene: 11. This CDR3 is 16 amino acids long. Germline assignment: CDR1 MNHEY and CDR2 SMNVEV (reference sequence).